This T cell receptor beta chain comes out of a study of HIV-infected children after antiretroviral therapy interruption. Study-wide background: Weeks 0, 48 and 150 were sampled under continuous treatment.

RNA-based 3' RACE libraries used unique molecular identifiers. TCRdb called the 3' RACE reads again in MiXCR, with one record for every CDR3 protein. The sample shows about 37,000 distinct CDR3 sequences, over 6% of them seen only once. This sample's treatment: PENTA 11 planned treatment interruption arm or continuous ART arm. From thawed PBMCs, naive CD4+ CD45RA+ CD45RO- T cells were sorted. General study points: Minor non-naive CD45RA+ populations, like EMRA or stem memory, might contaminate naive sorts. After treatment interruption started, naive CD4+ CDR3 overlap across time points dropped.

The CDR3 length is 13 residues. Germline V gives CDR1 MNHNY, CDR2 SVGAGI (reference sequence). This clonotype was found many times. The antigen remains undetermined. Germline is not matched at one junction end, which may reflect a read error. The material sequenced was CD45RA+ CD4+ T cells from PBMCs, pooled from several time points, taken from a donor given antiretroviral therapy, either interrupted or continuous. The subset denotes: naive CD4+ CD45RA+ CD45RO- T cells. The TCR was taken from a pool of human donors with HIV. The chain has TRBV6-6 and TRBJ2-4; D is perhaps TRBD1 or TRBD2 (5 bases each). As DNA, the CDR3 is TGTGCCAGCAGCCCAGGGAGTCAAAACACCTTGTACTTT. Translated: CASSPGSQNTLYF.